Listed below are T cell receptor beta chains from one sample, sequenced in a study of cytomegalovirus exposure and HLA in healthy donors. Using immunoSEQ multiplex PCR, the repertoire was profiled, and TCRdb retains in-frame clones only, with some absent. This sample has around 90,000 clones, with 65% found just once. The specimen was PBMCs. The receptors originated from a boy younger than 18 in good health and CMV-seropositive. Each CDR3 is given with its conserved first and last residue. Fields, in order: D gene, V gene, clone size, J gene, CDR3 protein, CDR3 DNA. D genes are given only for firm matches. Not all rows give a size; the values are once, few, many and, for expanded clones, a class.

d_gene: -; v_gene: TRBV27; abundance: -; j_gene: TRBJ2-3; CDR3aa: CASSLSGLDFKYF; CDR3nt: TGTGCCAGCAGTTTATCGGGGCTAGATTTCAAGTATTTT
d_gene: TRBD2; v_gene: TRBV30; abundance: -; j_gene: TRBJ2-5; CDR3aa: CAWSVGREETQYF; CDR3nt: TGTGCCTGGAGTGTAGGGCGGGAGGAGACCCAGTACTTC
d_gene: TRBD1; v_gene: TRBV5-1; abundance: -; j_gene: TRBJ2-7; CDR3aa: CASSFLPGGQGSSYEQYF; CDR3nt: TGCGCCAGCAGCTTTCTCCCGGGCGGACAGGGGAGCTCCTACGAGCAGTACTTC
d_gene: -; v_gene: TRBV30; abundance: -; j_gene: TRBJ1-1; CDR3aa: CAWRGVADTEAFF; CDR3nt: TGTGCCTGGAGGGGGGTAGCGGACACTGAAGCTTTCTTT
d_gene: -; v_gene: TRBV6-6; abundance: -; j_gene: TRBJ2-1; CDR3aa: CASSYLSGNNEQFF; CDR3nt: TGTGCCAGCAGTTACCTCTCAGGGAACAATGAGCAGTTCTTC
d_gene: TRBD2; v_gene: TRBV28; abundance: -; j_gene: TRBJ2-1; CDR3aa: CASSPPGGEIAYNEQFF; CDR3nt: TGTGCCAGCAGTCCCCCGGGGGGGGAGATCGCCTACAATGAGCAGTTCTTC
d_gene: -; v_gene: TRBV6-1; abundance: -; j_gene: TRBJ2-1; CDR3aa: CASRGGHFTYNEQFF; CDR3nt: TGTGCCAGCAGAGGAGGTCATTTTACCTACAATGAGCAGTTCTTC
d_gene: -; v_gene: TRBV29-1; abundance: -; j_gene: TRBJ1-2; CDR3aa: CSVLGDSYGYPF; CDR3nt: TGCAGCGTTTTAGGTGACTCCTATGGCTACCCCTTC
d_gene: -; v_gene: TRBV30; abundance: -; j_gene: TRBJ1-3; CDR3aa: CAWSVRQTTGNTIYF; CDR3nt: TGTGCCTGGAGTGTACGACAGACCACTGGAAACACCATATATTTT
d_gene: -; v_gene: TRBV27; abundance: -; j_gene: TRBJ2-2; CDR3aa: CASRPETNTGELFF; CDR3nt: TGTGCCAGCAGGCCTGAAACTAACACCGGGGAGCTGTTTTTT
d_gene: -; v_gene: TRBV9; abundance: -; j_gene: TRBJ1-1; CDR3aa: CASSAFGGVGSFF; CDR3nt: TGTGCCAGCAGCGCCTTCGGGGGGGTCGGGTCTTTCTTT
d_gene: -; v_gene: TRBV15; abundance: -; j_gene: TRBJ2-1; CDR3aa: CATSRLNEQFF; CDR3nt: TGTGCCACCAGCAGACTTAATGAGCAGTTCTTC
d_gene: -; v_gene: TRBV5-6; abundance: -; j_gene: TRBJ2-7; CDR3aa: CASSRLGGKIHEQYF; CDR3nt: TGTGCCAGCAGCCGTCTAGGGGGTAAGATCCACGAGCAGTACTTC
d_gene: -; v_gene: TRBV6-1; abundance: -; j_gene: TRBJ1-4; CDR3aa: CASSGTRSLEKLFF; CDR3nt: TGTGCCAGCAGTGGTACAAGGAGTCTGGAAAAACTGTTTTTT
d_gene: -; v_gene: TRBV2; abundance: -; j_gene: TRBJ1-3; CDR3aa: CASTLKSVSSGNTIYF; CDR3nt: TGTGCCAGCACCCTGAAGTCAGTAAGCTCTGGAAACACCATATATTTT
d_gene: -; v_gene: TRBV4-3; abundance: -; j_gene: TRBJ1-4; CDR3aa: CASSPGLNPQQLFF; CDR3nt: TGCGCCAGCAGTCCAGGGTTAAACCCTCAACAACTGTTTTTT
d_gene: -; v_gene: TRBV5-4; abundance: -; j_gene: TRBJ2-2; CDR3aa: CAGSSETNTGELFF; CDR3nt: TGTGCCGGATCTAGCGAAACGAACACCGGGGAGCTGTTTTTT
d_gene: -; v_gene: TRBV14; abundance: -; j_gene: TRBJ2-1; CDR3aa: CASSQYRDTSNEQFF; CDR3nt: TGTGCCAGCAGCCAGTACCGGGACACCTCTAATGAGCAGTTCTTC
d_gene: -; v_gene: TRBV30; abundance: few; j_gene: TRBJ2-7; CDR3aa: CAWSGAESSYEQYF; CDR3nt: TGTGCCTGGAGTGGGGCAGAAAGCTCCTACGAGCAGTACTTC
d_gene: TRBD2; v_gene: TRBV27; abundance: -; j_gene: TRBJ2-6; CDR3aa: CASSPGTSGANVLTF; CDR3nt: TGTGCCAGCAGCCCCGGGACTAGCGGGGCCAACGTCCTGACTTTC
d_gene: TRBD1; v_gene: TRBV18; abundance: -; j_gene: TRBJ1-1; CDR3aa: CASSGQPNTEAFF; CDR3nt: TGTGCCAGCTCGGGACAGCCGAACACTGAAGCTTTCTTT
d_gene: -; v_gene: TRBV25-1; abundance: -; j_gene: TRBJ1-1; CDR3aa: CASSPTGSTEAFF; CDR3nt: TGTGCCAGCAGCCCAACAGGGTCGACTGAAGCTTTCTTT
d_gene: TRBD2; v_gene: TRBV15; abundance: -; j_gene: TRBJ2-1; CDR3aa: CATSRGWREGFQYNEQFF; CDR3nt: TGTGCCACCAGCAGAGGGTGGCGGGAGGGGTTTCAATACAATGAGCAGTTCTTC
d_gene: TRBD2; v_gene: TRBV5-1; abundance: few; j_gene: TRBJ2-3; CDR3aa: CASSPTGLAGGTDTQYF; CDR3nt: TGCGCCAGCAGCCCCACCGGACTAGCGGGGGGCACAGATACGCAGTATTTT
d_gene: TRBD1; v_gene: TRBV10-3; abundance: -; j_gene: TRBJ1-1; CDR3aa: CAIRTTGDTEAFF; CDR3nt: TGTGCCATCAGGACGACAGGGGACACTGAAGCTTTCTTT
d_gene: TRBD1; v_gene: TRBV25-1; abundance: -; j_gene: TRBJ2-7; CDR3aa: CASSDPDRATSYEQYF; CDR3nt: TGTGCCAGCAGTGATCCTGACAGGGCTACCTCATACGAGCAGTACTTC
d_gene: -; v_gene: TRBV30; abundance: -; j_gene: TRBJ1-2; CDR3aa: CAWSWAGRDYGYTF; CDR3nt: TGTGCCTGGAGTTGGGCCGGCAGGGACTATGGCTACACCTTC
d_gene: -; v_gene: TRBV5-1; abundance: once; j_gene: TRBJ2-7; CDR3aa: CASSLVGTSAEQYF; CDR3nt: TGCGCCAGCAGCTTGGTGGGGACTTCCGCCGAGCAGTACTTC